Each of the 23 T cell receptor beta chains below was sequenced from the same sample in a study of Graves' ophthalmopathy and Graves' hyperthyroidism. For repertoire sequencing, the TCR beta CDR3 regions were amplified from RNA transcripts. HTBI-primed first-round RT-PCR preceded second-round multiplex PCR. TCRdb processed the multiplex PCR reads anew with MiXCR; each CDR3 protein has one entry. This table holds approximately 460,000 distinct CDR3 sequences, approximately 15% found once. Sequencing was done on a sample of blood. All receptors come from a woman in her thirties with Graves' ophthalmopathy.

At least ten counts were recorded for this clonotype. The gene calls are TRBV6-1 and TRBJ1-1; D is ambiguous. Trimming took 2 bases from V and 4 from J, leaving 8 bases between them. The CDR3 contains 13 residues. Germline CDR1 MNHNS, CDR2 SASEGT. The CDR3 is CASSEKRSTEAFF. CDR3 nucleotide sequence: TGTGCCAGCAGTGAAAAGAGGAGCACTGAAGCTTTCTTT.

This clonotype was observed a few times. The V and J genes are TRBV11-2 and TRBJ2-7; D could derive from TRBD1 or TRBD2 (5 bases each). The CDR3 extends over 17 amino acids. The V and J ends lost 1 base and 4 bases respectively, with 20 bases between them. CDR1 SGHAT and CDR2 FQNNGV come from the germline V gene. Here the CDR3 reads CASSLGRIRDPFYEQYF. The DNA of the CDR3 is TGTGCCAGCAGCTTAGGACGTATCAGGGACCCCTTTTACGAGCAGTACTTC. Full variable domain (rest looked up from reference TRBV11-2 and TRBJ2-7): EAGVAQSPRYKIIEKRQSVAFWCNPISGHATLYWYQQILGQGPKLLIQFQNNGVVDDSQLPKDRFSAERLKGVDSTLKIQPAKLEDSAVYLCASSLGRIRDPFYEQYFGPGTRLTVT.

At least ten counts were recorded for this clonotype. The chain is built from TRBV27 and TRBJ1-5; a possible D gene is TRBD1 (6 bases). V dropped 3 bases and J dropped 6 bases, with 15 bases sitting between them. CDR3 length: 15 amino acids. Germline-derived CDR1 and CDR2 are MNHEY and SMNVEV (reference sequence). DNA for the CDR3: TGTGCCAGCAGTTTTACACAGGGTATCGGTCAGCCCCAGCATTTT. This sequence encodes CASSFTQGIGQPQHF.

This clonotype was counted at least ten times. This sequence joins TRBV6-5 and TRBJ1-1; 10 nucleotides line up with TRBD1. The CDR3 runs 14 residues. Germline CDR1 is MNHEY and CDR2 is SVGAGI. V trimming: 6 bases; J trimming: 1 base; junction bases outside the gene matches: 2. The CDR3 DNA follows: TGTGCCAGCAGGCGACAGGGGGCGAACACTGAAGCTTTCTTT. Protein product: CASRRQGANTEAFF.

This clonotype was found a few times. The rearrangement uses TRBV7-9 and TRBJ2-2; D may match TRBD1 or TRBD2 (5 bases each). The CDR3 is 14 amino acids. The V end was cut by 10 bases, the J end by 4 bases, with 16 bases between. Germline values: CDR1 SEHNR, CDR2 FQNEAQ (reference sequence). The DNA for the CDR3 is TGTGCCAACGTAATCCGGGACGGCACCGGGGAGCTGTTTTTT. It yields the protein CANVIRDGTGELFF.

This clonotype was seen ten or more times. The J gene is TRBJ2-2, the V gene TRBV5-1; D is undetermined. CDR1 and CDR2 (germline): SGHRS, YFSETQ. The CDR3 has 14 residues. Trimming left V 5 bases short and J 1 base short, with 9 bases between. The CDR3 sequence: CASRTRGNTGELFF. The DNA for the CDR3 is TGCGCCAGCAGAACGCGCGGGAACACCGGGGAGCTGTTTTTT.

Ten or more counts support this clonotype. The genes are TRBV29-1 and TRBJ2-7; the D call may be TRBD1 or TRBD2 (5 bases each). Deletions cut 5 bases from V and 3 bases from J, with 14 bases between. The CDR3 loop spans 13 amino acids. Germline CDR1 is SQVTM and CDR2 is ANQGSEA. Here the CDR3 reads CSVRGERGYEQYF. The CDR3, as DNA: TGCAGCGTTCGAGGGGAGAGGGGCTACGAGCAGTACTTC.

This clonotype appeared many times. This chain joins TRBV2 and TRBJ1-6, with 7 bases identical to TRBD1. The length of the CDR3 is 15 residues. Germline loops: CDR1 SNHLY, CDR2 FYNNEI. V shed 6 bases and J 7 bases; nucleotides not matched to a gene: 9. Here the CDR3 DNA reads TGTGCCAGCAGCCAGAAGGGACAGAGCAATTCACCCCTCCACTTT. This encodes CASSQKGQSNSPLHF.

This clonotype occurred a few times. This sequence joins TRBV9 and TRBJ2-2; TRBD1 matches 9 bases. Trimming removed 3 bases from V and 7 bases from J; junction bases left unmatched: 10. CDR1 and CDR2 (germline): SGDLS, YYNGEE. The CDR3 spans 16 residues. This CDR3 reads CASSASGTGLGGELFF. Here the CDR3 DNA reads TGTGCCAGCAGCGCATCCGGGACAGGGTTAGGCGGGGAGCTGTTTTTT. Full variable domain (missing parts from reference TRBV9 and TRBJ2-2): DSGVTQTPKHLITATGQRVTLRCSPRSGDLSVYWYQQSLDQGLQFLIQYYNGEERAKGNILERFSAQQFPDLHSELNLSSLELGDSALYFCASSASGTGLGGELFFGEGSRLTVL.

This clonotype was seen ten or more times. This chain connects TRBV29-1 to TRBJ1-5, with D unresolved. CDR1 is SQVTM and CDR2 is ANQGSEA in the germline V gene. The CDR3 runs to 13 residues. V lost 4 bases to trimming and J lost 2 bases, with 9 bases between them. The CDR3 nucleotides are TGCAGCGTTGCGACGAAGCGCAATCAGCCCCAGCATTTT. Its translation: CSVATKRNQPQHF.

At least ten counts were recorded for this clonotype. The chain uses TRBV12-3 or TRBV12-4 and TRBJ2-7; 10 nucleotides match TRBD2. The V segment lost 6 bases and the J segment 2 bases; nucleotides outside the gene matches: 7. The CDR3 totals 15 residues. CDR3: CASSSSGLAAYEQYF. The DNA of the CDR3 is TGTGCCAGCAGCTCCAGCGGACTAGCGGCCTACGAGCAGTACTTC.

The genes are TRBV6-5 and TRBJ2-5, with D perhaps matching TRBD1 (5 bases). This CDR3 contains 16 residues. The V and J ends lost 1 base and 2 bases respectively, with 14 bases between them. The germline gives CDR1 MNHEY, CDR2 SVGAGI. The CDR3 loop is CASSYWGQGQQETQYF. CDR3 DNA sequence: TGTGCCAGCAGTTACTGGGGTCAGGGCCAGCAAGAGACCCAGTACTTC.

The chain recombines TRBV30 with TRBJ2-6; tentative D call: TRBD1 (6 bases). The germline V gene encodes CDR1 GTSNPN and CDR2 SVGIG (reference sequence). Trimming stripped 0 bases from V and 2 bases from J, with 11 bases between. The CDR3 contains 16 residues. The CDR3, as DNA: TGTGCCTGGAGTGTAGGTTCAGGGGCTGGGGCCAACGTCCTGACTTTC. It is translated as CAWSVGSGAGANVLTF. The whole variable domain, filled in from reference TRBV30 and TRBJ2-6, reads SQTIHQWPATLVQPVGSPLSLECTVEGTSNPNLYWYRQAAGRGLQLLFYSVGIGQISSEVPQNLSASRPQDRQFILSSKKLLLSDSGFYLCAWSVGSGAGANVLTFGAGSRLTVL.

The table lists this clonotype with a few counts. This chain uses TRBV19 with TRBJ1-1, with D possibly TRBD1 on 5 matching bases. CDR3 length equals 14 residues. The V gene's germline CDR1 is LNHDA and CDR2 SQIVND (reference sequence). Between the trimmed V and J ends, which lost 3 bases and 4 bases, there was a span of 12 bases. The CDR3 DNA follows: TGTGCCAGTAGTATCTCCACAGGACGCACTGAAGCTTTCTTT. Residues: CASSISTGRTEAFF.

This clonotype was counted at least ten times. The chain recombines TRBV3-1 with TRBJ1-2; no clear D gene. The CDR3 sequence is 15 residues long. V dropped 1 base and J dropped 3 bases, with 12 bases sitting between them. Germline CDR1 is LGHDT and CDR2 is YNNKEL (reference sequence). DNA for the CDR3: TGTGCCAGCAGCCAAGTGTCGATAGGGCACTATGGCTACACCTTC. Residues: CASSQVSIGHYGYTF.

This clonotype was seen at least ten times. This rearrangement joins TRBV11-2 to TRBJ2-7; possible D gene TRBD1, 6 bases. V lost 5 bases and J 2 bases, leaving 19 bases between the germline ends. CDR1 is SGHAT and CDR2 is FQNNGV in the germline V gene. CDR3 size: 16 residues. CDR3 nucleotide sequence: TGTGCCAGCAGCGACACCCCGCCGGGACAAGCCTACGAGCAGTACTTC. Translated, it gives CASSDTPPGQAYEQYF.

In this sample, this clonotype turned up many times. The V call is TRBV6-2 or TRBV6-3, the J call TRBJ2-7, with D possibly called TRBD1 or TRBD2 (5 bases each). Germline CDR1 reads MNHEY; CDR2 reads SVGEGT. The CDR3 is made up of 14 amino acids. Deletions cut 0 bases from V and 3 bases from J, with 9 bases between. CDR3 residues: CASSYSRDGYEQYF. DNA of the CDR3: TGTGCCAGCAGTTACTCCCGGGACGGCTACGAGCAGTACTTC.

The sample holds many counts of this clonotype. V gene TRBV7-2 combines with J gene TRBJ2-7, with D maybe TRBD1 (6 bases). The CDR3 extends over 15 amino acids. Trimming removed 5 bases at V and 5 bases at J, with 19 bases between. Germline assignment: CDR1 SGHTA and CDR2 FQGNSA. CDR3 sequence (DNA): TGTGCCAGCAGCGTCGGACAGATGTTGGTGGACGAGCAGTACTTC. Translated: CASSVGQMLVDEQYF.

This sequence joins TRBV13 and TRBJ1-1; 7 positions match TRBD1. The CDR3 consists of 13 residues. Germline trimming cut 5 bases from V and 6 bases from J; bases unmatched to any gene: 6. Germline assignment: CDR1 PRHDT and CDR2 FYEKMQ (reference sequence). The DNA of the CDR3 is TGTGCCAGCAGCGCCGGGACAGAGGCTGAAGCTTTCTTT. Translating gives CASSAGTEAEAFF.

This clonotype appeared many times. Its ends do not fully match the called genes, so a read error is possible. The chain combines TRBV28 with TRBJ1-3; D is unclear. Germline V gene data show CDR1 as MDHEN and CDR2 as SYDVKM. This CDR3 spans 15 amino acids. The CDR3 bases are TGTGCCAGCGGTTTGACATTCCCCCTCGGAAACACCATATATTTT. Its translation is CASGLTFPLGNTIYF.

This clonotype occurred many times. CDR3 in amino acids: CASSLGVVGQPQHF. In nucleotides, the CDR3 is TGTGCCAGCAGTTTAGGAGTGGTTGGTCAGCCCCAGCATTTT. This chain uses TRBV12-3 or TRBV12-4 with TRBJ1-5; D unresolved. The CDR3 consists of 14 residues. V was clipped by 1 base and J by 6 bases, with 10 bases between them.

With regard to this clonotype: No conserved phenylalanine or tryptophan ends this CDR3, so it is likely a read error. The chain links TRBV30 to TRBJ2-7; D gene unclear. V was trimmed by 4 bases and J by 7 bases, leaving 14 bases between them. CDR3 length: 12 amino acids. The germline V gene encodes CDR1 GTSNPN and CDR2 SVGIG (reference sequence). CDR3 amino acids: CAWKNALREQYS. DNA for the CDR3: TGTGCCTGGAAGAACGCCCTAAGAGAGCAGTACTCC.

This clonotype was counted ten times or more. The chain joins TRBV20-1 to TRBJ2-2, with 7 bases fitting TRBD1. The germline V gene has CDR1 DFQATT and CDR2 SNEGSKA (reference sequence). Losses at the gene ends were 6 bases for V and 6 bases for J; bases not matched to a gene: 7. CDR3 size: 13 residues. The CDR3 coding sequence is TGCAGTGCGCCGGGACAGTGGCCCGGGGAGCTGTTTTTT. It specifies CSAPGQWPGELFF.